Shown below are 6 T cell receptor beta chains from a single sample sequenced in a study of CD8 T cells in Susac syndrome (dated by TCRdb to about 2019). The library was built by means of the immunoSEQ multiplex PCR assay. RNA was extracted with the RNeasy kit and 0.5 to 1 ug was reverse transcribed using random hexamers. The public reads were run again by TCRdb, first through fastp at Q25 and then through MiXCR, and only productive beta chains were kept. All rows with the same CDR3 protein become a single entry with the most common DNA and genes. For this sample there are around 180,000 distinct CDR3 sequences; 90% to 97% appear just once. The ten largest clones add up to 0.093% of the sample. Sequenced sample: CD4+ T cells from PBMCs. The receptor source for this set is a human donor with multiple sclerosis.

The chain couples TRBV29-1 to TRBJ1-2; 7 bases match TRBD1. This CDR3 contains 12 residues. From germline, CDR1 is SQVTM and CDR2 ANQGSEA. Trimming took 6 bases from V and 8 from J; bases not matched to a gene: 9. The CDR3 loop reads CSVIDRVWGYTF. For the CDR3, the DNA is TGCAGCGTCATCGACAGGGTATGGGGCTACACCTTC. The entire variable domain, with the rest obtained from reference TRBV29-1 and TRBJ1-2, is as follows: SAVISQKPSRDICQRGTSLTIQCQVDSQVTMMFWYRQQPGQSLTLIATANQGSEATYESGFVIDKFPISRPNLTFSTLTVSNMSPEDSSIYLCSVIDRVWGYTFGSGTRLTVV.

The chain couples TRBV28 to TRBJ2-7; TRBD1 agrees at 8 bases. This CDR3 is built from 14 residues. The germline V gene has CDR1 MDHEN and CDR2 SYDVKM. Unmatched junction bases numbered 7, after V lost 6 bases and J lost 3 bases. The DNA for the CDR3 is TGTGCCAGCAGCCAGGGACAGGCTTTCTACGAGCAGTACTTC. Its translation is CASSQGQAFYEQYF. The whole variable domain, filled in from reference TRBV28 and TRBJ2-7, reads DVKVTQSSRYLVKRTGEKVFLECVQDMDHENMFWYRQDPGLGLRLIYFSYDVKMKEKGDIPEGYSVSREKKERFSLILESASTNQTSMYLCASSQGQAFYEQYFGPGTRLTVT.

V and J are TRBV29-1 and TRBJ1-1; D is unclear. Deletions cut 5 bases from V and 3 bases from J, with 13 bases between. The V gene's germline CDR1 is SQVTM and CDR2 ANQGSEA. This CDR3 is built from 13 residues. Here the CDR3 reads CSVTSAVDTEAFF. CDR3 DNA: TGCAGCGTTACCTCCGCGGTGGACACTGAAGCTTTCTTT.

The chain joins TRBV7-3 to TRBJ2-1, with D perhaps given as TRBD1 or TRBD2 (5 bases each). The CDR3 contains 14 residues. The V gene lost 4 bases and the J gene lost 5 bases, with 12 bases spanning the gap. The germline CDR1 and CDR2 sequences are SGHTA and FQGTGA. CDR3 sequence (DNA): TGTGCCAGCAGCTCGGACTCGGGGCACAATGAGCAGTTCTTC. This sequence encodes CASSSDSGHNEQFF.

This chain links TRBV6-2 or TRBV6-3 with TRBJ1-2, with 8 bases identical to TRBD1. J was trimmed by 9 bases and V by 5 bases; bases with no gene match: 5. There are 12 residues in the CDR3. The V gene's germline CDR1 is MNHEY and CDR2 SVGEGT. CDR3 nucleotides: TGTGCCAGCAGTCCAGGGGGCGATAGCTACACCTTC. Protein sequence: CASSPGGDSYTF.

The rearrangement joins TRBV5-1 to TRBJ1-1; no clear D gene. Per the germline V gene, CDR1 is SGHRS and CDR2 is YFSETQ. This CDR3 comprises 14 residues. V dropped 1 base and J dropped 1 base, with 8 bases sitting between them. The CDR3 DNA is TGCGCCAGCAGCTTGAACACGGCGAACACTGAAGCTTTCTTT. It codes for CASSLNTANTEAFF.